The TCR beta chain described here comes from a study of blood T cell repertoires in COVID-19. About the research overall: The United States, Italy and Spain provided the acute and convalescent COVID-19 samples. T cells, B-cell-depleted T cells, or PBMCs supplied cDNA or gDNA.

Authors' analysis steps: It was from reference gene primer amplification that nucleated cell counts were estimated. Sequencing used immunoSEQ multiplex PCR; TCRdb keeps in-frame clones, though not all of them. The V and J calls and clone size come from that table; D and trimming were worked out from the DNA. The data contain 200,000 to 250,000 clones, more than 75% of them singletons. The CDR3 covers 13 residues. V shed 5 bases and J shed 1 base, with 6 bases lying between them. This receptor was obtained from an elderly woman with COVID-19, enrolled during active disease. Sequenced material: peripheral blood. The gene calls are TRBV12-3 or TRBV12-4 and TRBJ1-5; D gene ambiguous. The CDR3 DNA reads TGTGCCAGCAGTCCGGAGAGCAATCAGCCCCAGCATTTT. Protein sequence: CASSPESNQPQHF.